The clone carrying this T cell receptor (beta chain) was recorded only once. The antigen is unknown. Clones were read by immunoSEQ multiplex PCR, and TCRdb kept only the in-frame ones, dropping some. The data show about 120,000 clones, roughly 91% seen once. The source of the sample is a study of graft-versus-host responses after intestinal transplantation. The CDR3 length is 16 residues. V lost 0 bases to trimming and J lost 4 bases; unmatched junction nucleotides: 6. Germline assignment: CDR1 MNHEY and CDR2 SVGAGI. General study points: Graft-donor T cell macrochimerism in patients accompanied high graft-versus-host to host-versus-graft clonal ratios in allografts.

J is TRBJ2-7 and V is TRBV6-5; 10 nucleotides align to TRBD2. The sequences come from unstimulated CD4+ T cells sorted from spleen or lymph node cells, collected before intestinal transplant. The clonotype was recovered from a human donor who received an intestinal transplant. The CDR3: CASSYSRTSGDYEQYF. CDR3 nucleotides: TGTGCCAGCAGTTACTCGAGGACTAGCGGAGATTACGAGCAGTACTTC.